This T cell receptor (beta chain) originates from a study of early T cells in non-severe SARS-CoV-2 infection. Whole-study context: The study sequenced bulk RNA from unsorted whole blood, with chains unpaired.

The library protocol tagged individual cDNA molecules with unique molecular identifiers. TCRdb reanalysed the 5' RACE reads using MiXCR and keeps one entry per CDR3 protein. The sample has about 62,000 distinct CDR3 sequences, roughly a tenth seen once. Study conclusions and caveats: Matching with VDJdb favored anti-spike CD8 responses (missing private and CD4 specificities).

This clonotype was detected a few times. What it binds is not known. Germline V gene sequence: CDR1 SGHRS, CDR2 YFSETQ. This CDR3 contains 18 residues. After removal of 3 bases from V and 0 bases from J, the junction contained 13 bases not matched to a gene. The TCR sequence derives from an adult who was a healthcare worker with PCR-confirmed SARS-CoV-2 infection or an uninfected control (not recorded which). The sequencing input was whole blood. This sequence joins TRBV5-1 and TRBJ2-3, with 7 bases matching TRBD2. CDR3: CASSYRLAGYISTDTQYF. The CDR3 region has the DNA TGCGCCAGCAGCTACCGACTAGCAGGGTATATTAGCACAGATACGCAGTATTTT.